At least ten counts were recorded for the clone carrying this T cell receptor (beta chain). The target antigen is unknown. One end of the junction is discordant with germline, which a read error may explain. As the library was built, unique molecular identifiers were attached to individual cDNA molecules. MiXCR was run by TCRdb on the RACE reads, yielding one entry per CDR3 protein. The data contain some 340,000 distinct CDR3 sequences, about 7% of them singletons. These data originate in a study of human T cells and chemical hapten exposure. Turning to the study itself: Each patient's scalp received weekly diphenylcyclopropenone throughout the approximately 25-week study. General study results and limits: Patch test score was positively correlated with the counts of TCRs that had expanded at PT1.

This CDR3 has 16 amino acids. CDR1 SGHTA and CDR2 FQGNSA come from the germline V gene. Documented time point: patch test 1, 2 weeks after DPC sensitization. Noted treatment: therapeutic diphenylcyclopropenone sensitization with weekly scalp DPC. This chain joins TRBV7-2 and TRBJ1-6, with a weak D call TRBD1 (6 bases). This TCR came from a woman aged 18-35 years with alopecia areata. Some clones in this sample may be carry-over from other donors' samples. Here the sequenced sample was whole blood, taken in connection with sensitization to the hapten diphenylcyclopropenone (DPC). This CDR3 is CATSVGITGMPSPLHF. Written as DNA, the CDR3 is TGTGCCACCAGCGTGGGTATTACAGGGATGCCCTCACCCCTCCACTTT.